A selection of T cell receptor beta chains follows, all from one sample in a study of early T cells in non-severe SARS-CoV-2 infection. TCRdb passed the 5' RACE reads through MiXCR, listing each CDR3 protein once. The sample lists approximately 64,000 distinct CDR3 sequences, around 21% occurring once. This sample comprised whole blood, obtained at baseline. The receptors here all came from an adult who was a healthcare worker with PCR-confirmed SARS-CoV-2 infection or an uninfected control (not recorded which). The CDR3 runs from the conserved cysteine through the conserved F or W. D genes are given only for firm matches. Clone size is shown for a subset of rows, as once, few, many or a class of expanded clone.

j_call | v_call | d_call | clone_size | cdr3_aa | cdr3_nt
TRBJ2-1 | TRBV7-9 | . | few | CASSSLAGDNEQFF | TGTGCCAGCAGCTCCTTAGCAGGGGACAATGAGCAGTTCTTC
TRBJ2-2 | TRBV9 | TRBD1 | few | CASSVIAGGNGELFF | TGTGCCAGCAGCGTAATCGCAGGGGGCAACGGGGAGCTGTTTTTT
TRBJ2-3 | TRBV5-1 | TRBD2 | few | CASSQGLAGPTDTQYF | TGCGCCAGCAGCCAGGGACTAGCGGGGCCCACAGATACGCAGTATTTT
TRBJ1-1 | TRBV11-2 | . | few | CASSMNMNTEAFF | TGTGCCAGCAGCATGAATATGAACACTGAAGCTTTCTTT
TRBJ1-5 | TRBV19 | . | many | CASSIGGVDQPQHF | TGTGCCAGTAGTATAGGAGGGGTGGATCAGCCCCAGCATTTT
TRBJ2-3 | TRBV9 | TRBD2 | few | CASSSTSGGTQYF | TGTGCCAGCAGCTCTACTAGCGGCGGTACGCAGTATTTT
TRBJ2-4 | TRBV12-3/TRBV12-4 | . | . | CASSLAGMSKNIQYF | TGTGCCAGCAGTTTGGCAGGGATGTCCAAAAACATTCAGTACTTC
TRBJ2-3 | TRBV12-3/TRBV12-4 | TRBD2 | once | CASSPLGGTDTQYF | TGTGCCAGCAGCCCCCTGGGGGGGACAGATACGCAGTATTTT
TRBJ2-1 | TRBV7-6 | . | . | CASSSGWAAHGPNEQFF | TGTGCCAGCAGCTCGGGCTGGGCTGCCCACGGGCCTAATGAGCAGTTCTTC
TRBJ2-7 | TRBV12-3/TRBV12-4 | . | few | CASSLTGSYEQYF | TGTGCCAGCAGTTTAACAGGTTCTTACGAGCAGTACTTC